This TCR beta chain was sequenced in a study of OX40 agonist ivuxolimab in advanced cancers. Study details: Across the patients, intravenous ivuxolimab was delivered every 2 weeks at 0.01 to 10 mg/kg.

Any history of autoimmune disease or systemic immunosuppression disqualified patients. This table comes from immunoSEQ multiplex PCR, and its TCRdb copy is limited to in-frame clones, with some not included. The table has roughly 86,000 clones, around 90% seen once. The source was CD4+ or CD8+ T cells sorted from blood, collected in a trial of the OX40 agonist ivuxolimab. This clonotype was obtained from an adult with an advanced solid tumor such as melanoma, head and neck, liver or kidney cancer.

The CDR3 DNA follows: TGTGCCAGCTCACCAGGGGACAGGGGTTTAGGACCTGAAGCTTTCTTT. Protein product: CASSPGDRGLGPEAFF. V gene TRBV18 combines with J gene TRBJ1-1, with 10 bases that match TRBD1. This CDR3 spans 16 amino acids. After removal of 2 bases from V and 6 bases from J, the junction contained 9 bases not matched to a gene. CDR1 and CDR2 (germline): KGHSH, LQKENI. Variable domain in full (rest from reference TRBV18 and TRBJ1-1): NAGVMQNPRHLVRRRGQEARLRCSPMKGHSHVYWYRQLPEEGLKFMVYLQKENIIDESGMPKERFSAEFPKEGPSILRIQQVVRGDSAAYFCASSPGDRGLGPEAFFGQGTRLTVV.